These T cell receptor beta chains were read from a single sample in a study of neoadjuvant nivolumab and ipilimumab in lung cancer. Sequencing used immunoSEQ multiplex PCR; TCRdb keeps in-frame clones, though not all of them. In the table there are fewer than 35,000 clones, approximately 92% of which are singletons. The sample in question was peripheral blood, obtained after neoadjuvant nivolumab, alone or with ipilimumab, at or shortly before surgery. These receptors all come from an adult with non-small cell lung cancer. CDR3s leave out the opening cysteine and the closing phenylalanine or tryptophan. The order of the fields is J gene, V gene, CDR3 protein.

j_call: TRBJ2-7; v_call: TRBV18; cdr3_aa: ASSPGIYEQY
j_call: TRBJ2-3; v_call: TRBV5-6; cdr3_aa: ASSRPGADTQY
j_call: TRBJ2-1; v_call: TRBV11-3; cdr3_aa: ASSPGGGSGGAYNEQF
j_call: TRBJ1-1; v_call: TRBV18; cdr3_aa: ASSRQMNTEAF
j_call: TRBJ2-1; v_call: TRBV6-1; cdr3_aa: ASSVGLAGGHEQF
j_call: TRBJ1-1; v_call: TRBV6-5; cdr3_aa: ASSFGWGDEAF
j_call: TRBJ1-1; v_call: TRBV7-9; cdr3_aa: ASSFQDREAF
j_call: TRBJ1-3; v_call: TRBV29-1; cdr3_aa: SVVEGTPGNTIY
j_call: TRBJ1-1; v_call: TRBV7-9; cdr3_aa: ASSPGRQGAF
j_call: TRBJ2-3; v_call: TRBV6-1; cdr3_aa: ASTRGLTDTQY
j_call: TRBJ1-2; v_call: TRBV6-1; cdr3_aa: ASTDDRDGYT
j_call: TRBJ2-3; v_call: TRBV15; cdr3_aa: ATSRGTGQVSDTQY
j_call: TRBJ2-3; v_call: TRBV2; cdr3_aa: ASRWTSTDTQY
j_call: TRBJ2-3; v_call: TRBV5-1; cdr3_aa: ASSDRATTDTQY
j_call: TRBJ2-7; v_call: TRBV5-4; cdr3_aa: ASSRDSGSSYEQY
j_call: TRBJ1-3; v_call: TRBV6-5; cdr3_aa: ASIKSGGNTIY
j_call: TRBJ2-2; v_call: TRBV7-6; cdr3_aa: ASSLDRNTGELF
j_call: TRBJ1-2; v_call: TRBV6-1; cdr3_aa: ASSEVNRVGHEGYT
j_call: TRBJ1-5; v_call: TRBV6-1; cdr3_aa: ASRFGTEAQPQH
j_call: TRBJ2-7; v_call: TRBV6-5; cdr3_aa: ASRGTDAYEQY
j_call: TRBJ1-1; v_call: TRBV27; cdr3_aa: ASSLQGWDTEAF
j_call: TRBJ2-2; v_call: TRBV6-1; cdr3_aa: ASSEQGARTGELF
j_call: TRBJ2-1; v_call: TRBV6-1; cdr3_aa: ASSERSSGANEQF
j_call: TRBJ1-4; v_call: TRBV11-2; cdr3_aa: ASSSEWGANEKLF